The TCR beta chain under discussion was sequenced for a study of radiation and T cells in renal cell carcinoma. Across the study: Nephrectomy followed 15 Gy stereotactic body radiation by 4 weeks.

Trimming removed 5 bases from V and 6 bases from J, with 10 bases in between. The CDR3 has 12 amino acids. Germline V gene data show CDR1 as SGHRS and CDR2 as YFSETQ. This table comes from immunoSEQ multiplex PCR, and its TCRdb copy is limited to in-frame clones, with some not included. The sample lists some 120,000 clones, approximately 82% occurring once. On this clone itself: Its antigen remains unidentified.

Time point given: baseline pretreatment blood. Treatment meaning: 15 Gy SBRT to primary tumor, nephrectomy 4 weeks later. Serial blood draws occurred at baseline and 2 and 4 weeks post-SBRT. The tumor was a clear cell renal cell carcinoma. Findings of the study overall: Pretreatment tumor biopsies were lacking, so baseline clonotypes are unknown.

This TCR came from a woman in her fifties or sixties with renal cell carcinoma. V is TRBV5-1 and J is TRBJ2-3; D possibly uses TRBD1 or TRBD2 (5 bases each). The sequencing used blood, collected from a patient whose treatment included radiotherapy and nephrectomy. The CDR3 sequence is CASRPEGDTQYF. In nucleotides, the CDR3 is TGCGCCAGCAGACCTGAGGGGGATACGCAGTATTTT.